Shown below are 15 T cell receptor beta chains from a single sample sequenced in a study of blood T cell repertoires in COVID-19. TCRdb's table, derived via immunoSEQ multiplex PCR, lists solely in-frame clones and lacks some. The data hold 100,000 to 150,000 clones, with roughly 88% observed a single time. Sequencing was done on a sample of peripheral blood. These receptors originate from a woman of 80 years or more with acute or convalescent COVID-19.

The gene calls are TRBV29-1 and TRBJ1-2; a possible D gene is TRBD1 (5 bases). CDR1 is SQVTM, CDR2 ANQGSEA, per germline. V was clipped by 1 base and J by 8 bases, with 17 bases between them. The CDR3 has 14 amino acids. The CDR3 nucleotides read TGCAGCGTTGAAGTAGCCGCCGGGGGGAGAGGCTACACCTTC. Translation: CSVEVAAGGRGYTF.

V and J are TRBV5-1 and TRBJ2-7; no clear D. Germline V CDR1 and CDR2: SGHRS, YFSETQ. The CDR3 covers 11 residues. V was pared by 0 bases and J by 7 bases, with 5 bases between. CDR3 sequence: CASSLEREQYF. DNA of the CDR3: TGCGCCAGCAGCTTGGAACGGGAGCAGTACTTC. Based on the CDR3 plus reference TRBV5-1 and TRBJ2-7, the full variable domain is KAGVTQTPRYLIKTRGQQVTLSCSPISGHRSVSWYQQTPGQGLQFLFEYFSETQRNKGNFPGRFSGRQFSNSRSEMNVSTLELGDSALYLCASSLEREQYFGPGTRLTVT.

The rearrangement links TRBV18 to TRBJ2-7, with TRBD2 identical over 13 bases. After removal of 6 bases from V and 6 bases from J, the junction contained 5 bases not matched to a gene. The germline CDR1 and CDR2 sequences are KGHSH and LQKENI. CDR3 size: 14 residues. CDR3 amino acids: CASSRTSGGSEQYF. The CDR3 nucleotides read TGTGCCAGCTCGAGGACTAGCGGGGGATCCGAGCAGTACTTC.

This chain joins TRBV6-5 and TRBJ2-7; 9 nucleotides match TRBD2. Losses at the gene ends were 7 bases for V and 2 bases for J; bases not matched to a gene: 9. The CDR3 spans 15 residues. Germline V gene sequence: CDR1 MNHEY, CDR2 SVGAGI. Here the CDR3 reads CASNSGASGAYEQYF. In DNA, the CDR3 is TGTGCCAGCAACTCGGGGGCTAGCGGGGCCTACGAGCAGTACTTC.

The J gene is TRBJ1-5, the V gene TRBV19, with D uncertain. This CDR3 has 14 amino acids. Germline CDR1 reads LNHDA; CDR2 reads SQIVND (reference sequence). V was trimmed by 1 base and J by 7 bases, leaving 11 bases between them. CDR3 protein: CASSIAPRGQPQHF. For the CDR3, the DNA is TGTGCCAGTAGTATAGCCCCTCGGGGACAGCCCCAGCATTTT.

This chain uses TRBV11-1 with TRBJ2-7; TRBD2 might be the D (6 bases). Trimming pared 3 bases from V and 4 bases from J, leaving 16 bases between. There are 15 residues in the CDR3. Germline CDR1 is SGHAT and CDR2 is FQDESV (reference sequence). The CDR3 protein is CASSLEGMALYEQYF. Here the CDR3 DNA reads TGTGCCAGCAGCTTGGAGGGAATGGCCCTATACGAGCAGTACTTC.

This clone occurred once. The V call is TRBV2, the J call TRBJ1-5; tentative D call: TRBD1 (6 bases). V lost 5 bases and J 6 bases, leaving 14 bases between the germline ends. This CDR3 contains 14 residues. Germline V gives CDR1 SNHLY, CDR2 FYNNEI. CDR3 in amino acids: CASSLKGVRQPQHF. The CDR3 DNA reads TGTGCCAGCAGTCTCAAGGGGGTTCGTCAGCCCCAGCATTTT.

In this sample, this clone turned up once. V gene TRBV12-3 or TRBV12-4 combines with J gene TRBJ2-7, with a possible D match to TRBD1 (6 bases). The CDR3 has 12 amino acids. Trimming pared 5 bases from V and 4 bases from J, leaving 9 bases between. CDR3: CASSPDSYEQYF. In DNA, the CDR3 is TGTGCCAGCAGTCCGGACAGTTACGAGCAGTACTTC.

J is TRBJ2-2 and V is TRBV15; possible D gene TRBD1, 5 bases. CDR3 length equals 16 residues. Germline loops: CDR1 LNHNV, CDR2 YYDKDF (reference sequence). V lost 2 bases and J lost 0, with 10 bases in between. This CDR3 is CATSRHRTANTGELFF. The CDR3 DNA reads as TGTGCCACCAGCAGACACAGGACCGCGAACACCGGGGAGCTGTTTTTT.

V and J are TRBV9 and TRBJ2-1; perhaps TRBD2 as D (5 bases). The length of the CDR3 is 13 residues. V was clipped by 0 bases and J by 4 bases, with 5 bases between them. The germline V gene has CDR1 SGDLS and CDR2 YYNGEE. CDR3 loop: CASSVAGYNEQFF. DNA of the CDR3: TGTGCCAGCAGCGTAGCGGGATACAATGAGCAGTTCTTC.

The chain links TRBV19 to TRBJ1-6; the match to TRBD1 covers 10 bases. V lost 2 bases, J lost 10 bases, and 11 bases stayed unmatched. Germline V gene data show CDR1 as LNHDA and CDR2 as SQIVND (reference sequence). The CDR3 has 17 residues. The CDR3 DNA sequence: TGTGCCAGTAGTATATCCCCCCGGGACAGGGGAAGCTCACCCCTCCACTTT. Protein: CASSISPRDRGSSPLHF.

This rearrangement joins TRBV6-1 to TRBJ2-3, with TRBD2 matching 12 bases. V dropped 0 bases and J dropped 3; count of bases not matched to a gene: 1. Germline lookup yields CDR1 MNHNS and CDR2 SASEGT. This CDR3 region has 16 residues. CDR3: CASSEATSGSTDTQYF. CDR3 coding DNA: TGTGCCAGCAGTGAAGCGACTAGCGGGAGTACAGATACGCAGTATTTT.

CDR3 in amino acids: CASSYSNQPQHF. The CDR3 nucleotides read TGTGCCAGCAGTTATAGCAATCAGCCCCAGCATTTT. The J gene is TRBJ1-5, the V gene TRBV7-2, with D uncertain. Germline V gene data show CDR1 as SGHTA and CDR2 as FQGNSA. This CDR3 has 12 residues. V dropped 6 bases and J dropped 0 bases, with 3 bases sitting between them.

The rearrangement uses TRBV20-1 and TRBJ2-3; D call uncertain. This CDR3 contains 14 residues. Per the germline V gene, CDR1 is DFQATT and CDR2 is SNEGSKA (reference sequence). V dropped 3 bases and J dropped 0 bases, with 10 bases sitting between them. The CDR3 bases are TGCAGTGCTAGTCGCGGTCCTAGCACAGATACGCAGTATTTT. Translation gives CSASRGPSTDTQYF.

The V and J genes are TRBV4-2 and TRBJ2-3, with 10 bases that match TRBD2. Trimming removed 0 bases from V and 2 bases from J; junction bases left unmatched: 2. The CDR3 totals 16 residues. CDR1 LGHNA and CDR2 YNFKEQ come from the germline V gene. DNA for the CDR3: TGTGCCAGCAGCCAAGAACTAGCGGGGAACACAGATACGCAGTATTTT. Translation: CASSQELAGNTDTQYF.